This T cell receptor beta chain was identified during a study of blood T cell repertoires in COVID-19. On the study more broadly: Sites in the United States, Italy and Spain provided acute and convalescent COVID-19 samples. The analysed material was cDNA or gDNA that came from T cells, B-cell-depleted T cells, or PBMCs.

In the study's own analysis: By means of reference gene primer amplification, nucleated cell counts were estimated. Method: immunoSEQ multiplex PCR; TCRdb's copy keeps in-frame clones and lacks some. V and J calls and clone size follow that table, whereas D and trimming were derived from the DNA. The sample yields about 130,000 clones, about 92% seen once. This CDR3 is built from 15 residues. Germline assignment: CDR1 SNHLY and CDR2 FYNNEI. Trimming took off 6 bases at V and 2 bases at J, with 14 bases between the two ends. Sequenced input: peripheral blood. The clonotype comes from a man aged 50 or older with active COVID-19. The rearrangement joins TRBV2 to TRBJ2-1; TRBD2 is a possible D gene (6 bases). CDR3 amino acids: CASRVQGGPYNEQFF. As DNA, the CDR3 is TGTGCCAGCAGGGTCCAGGGAGGCCCCTACAATGAGCAGTTCTTC.